The source of this T cell receptor (beta chain) is a study of identical twins. This clonotype was picked up a small number of times. What it recognizes is unknown. The V end was cut by 6 bases, the J end by 2 bases, with 7 bases between. This CDR3 region has 13 residues. Germline CDR1 reads KGHDR; CDR2 reads SFDVKD. Study results and limitations: A lower insertion count was a feature of abundant cord blood beta clonotypes, with no such feature in memory repertoires.

A universal primer site was added by template switching, and unique molecular identifiers were carried by the cDNA. A single record per CDR3 protein comes from TCRdb applying MiXCR to the 5' RACE reads. The repertoire holds around 550,000 distinct CDR3 sequences, with over 12% as singletons. The data were also submitted as part of a second study, on yellow fever vaccine responses in identical twins.

The V and J genes are TRBV24-1 and TRBJ2-1; a weak D match, TRBD1 (6 bases). The origin of this receptor is a woman aged 18 to 35 in good health. Sequenced sample: CD4+ T cells sorted from blood. CDR3: CATSSGAYNEQFF. DNA of the CDR3: TGTGCCACCAGTTCAGGGGCCTACAATGAGCAGTTCTTC.